This T cell receptor (beta chain) is drawn from a study of identifying expanded T cells in peripheral blood. V shed 2 bases and J shed 3 bases, with 7 bases lying between them. Germline V gene sequence: CDR1 LGHNA, CDR2 YSLEER. The CDR3 extends over 14 amino acids. Assay used: immunoSEQ multiplex PCR; TCRdb lists only in-frame clones, some missing. Among some 120,000 clones, approximately 84% were seen once, and the ten largest hold 2.5% to 4%. Material for sequencing was blood. The sequence was collected from a person aged 18 to 70 in good health. The chain carries TRBV4-3 and TRBJ2-2; D gene uncertain. Written as DNA, the CDR3 is TGCGCCAGCAGCCAAAGGGTCCACACCGGGGAGCTGTTTTTT. Translation gives CASSQRVHTGELFF.